This T cell receptor beta chain derives from a study of OX40 agonist ivuxolimab in advanced cancers. For the wider study: Ivuxolimab was a fully human IgG2 agonistic monoclonal antibody targeting the costimulatory receptor OX40 (CD134). Intravenous ivuxolimab was administered to patients every 2 weeks at six dose levels: 0.01, 0.1, 0.3, 1.5, 3 and 10 mg/kg. Among the approximately 54 dose-escalation patients, approximately 20 had hepatocellular carcinoma, 15 or so melanoma, 9 renal cell carcinoma and 9 head and neck cancer. The dose-escalation cohort was roughly 87% male with a mean age of around 64 years, ranging from about 20 to 85. Patients were allowed to have had prior anti-PD-1, anti-PD-L1 or anti-CTLA-4 therapy, and around 40% of the dose-escalation patients had previously received checkpoint inhibitors. Partial responses occurred in three dose-escalation patients, of whom one had hepatocellular carcinoma and two had cutaneous melanoma. The point of sequencing TCRbeta in the periphery was to test whether ivuxolimab changed TCR sequence diversity and drove clonal T-cell expansion. The monotherapy dose-escalation portion (N of about 47 patients) of the phase I ivuxolimab trial is reported in the paper.

Genomic DNA was isolated from the sorted cells so that the TCRbeta CDR3 region could be sequenced. TCRbeta CDR3 regions were sequenced using the immunoSEQ Assay. As stored in TCRdb, this immuneACCESS dataset retains in-frame rearrangements with V and J assigned. A fraction of the clones does not appear; measured against another copy, unresolved V genes explain less than half of the discrepancy, and the remainder lacks a known reason. The sample table shows 50,000 to 75,000 clones, and roughly four fifths are seen once. 3.4% of the sample is taken by the ten largest. In regard to this clone: Its cognate antigen has yet to be identified. Base qualities are not provided; no much larger clone lies one nucleotide away.

Patients with autoimmune disease history or receiving systemic immunosuppression were excluded from the trial. Peripheral blood for TCR sequencing was collected from all dose cohorts at baseline, on cycle 4 day 1, and on cycle 7 day 1. Samples were obtained from an open-label, multicenter, first-in-human phase I dose-escalation trial of ivuxolimab. Adults with locally advanced or metastatic head and neck squamous cell, hepatocellular, melanoma or renal cell carcinoma were enrolled in the trial. CD4+ and CD8+ T cells were sorted separately from peripheral blood before TCR sequencing. Here is what the overall study found, with its caveats: The antigen specificity of the peripheral T cells that underwent clonal expansion was not determined. Low levels of normalized T-cell clonal expansion were also seen in some nonresponding patients. Partial responders in the 0.1-3.0 mg/kg groups had among the lowest normalized peripheral clonal expansion, especially among CD8+ T cells. After ivuxolimab, CD8+ T cells had more expanded clones than CD4+ T cells on average. At doses of 0.1 to 3.0 mg/kg, clonal expansion of both CD4+ and CD8+ blood T cells was observed from baseline to week 6.

The source is an adult with an advanced solid tumor such as melanoma, head and neck, liver or kidney cancer. The sequencing used CD4+ or CD8+ T cells sorted from blood, collected in a trial of the OX40 agonist ivuxolimab.

This receptor has the CDR3 CASSQWGTDDYEQYF. The DNA is TGTGCCAGCAGCCAATGGGGGACGGATGACTACGAGCAGTACTTC. In this chain, TRBV16 is recombined with TRBJ2-7; the D segment is perhaps TRBD1 or TRBD2, each sharing 5 matched bases. The V and J ends are trimmed by 1 base and 3 bases, leaving 13 bases between them. As encoded in the germline V gene, CDR1 is KGHSY while CDR2 is FQNENV. The CDR3 covers 15 residues, taking in both the cysteine and the phenylalanine. The entry retains the CDR3 DNA only, 45 bases that are in frame from base 1.